The 30 T cell receptor beta chains below were found in one sample sequenced in a study of vaccination and CD4 T cells after COVID-19. TCRdb analysed the PCR reads with MiXCR anew, one entry per CDR3 protein. The sample has roughly 20,000 distinct CDR3 sequences, around 62% seen once. Sequenced material: CD4+ T cells from blood, taken before SARS-CoV-2 vaccination. These receptors came from a human donor who had recovered from COVID-19.

Only a few counts were recorded for this clonotype. V and J are TRBV7-6 and TRBJ2-7; D may be TRBD2 (6 bases). The V end lost 5 bases, the J end lost 0 bases, and 14 bases lay between the germline ends. The CDR3 runs 15 residues. Germline V CDR1 and CDR2: SGHVS, FNYEAQ. The CDR3 bases are TGTGCCAGCAGCCTCCGACTAGGTAGCTCCTACGAGCAGTACTTC. It specifies CASSLRLGSSYEQYF.

This clonotype was observed a few times. J is TRBJ1-1 and V is TRBV29-1; possible D gene TRBD1, 5 bases. CDR3 length: 15 residues. V was pared by 4 bases and J by 2 bases, with 17 bases between. Per germline, CDR1 SQVTM and CDR2 ANQGSEA. The CDR3 coding sequence is TGCAGCGTTGTCCCTGGGGCCTTTTCTAACACTGAAGCTTTCTTT. It encodes CSVVPGAFSNTEAFF.

This chain joins TRBV20-1 and TRBJ2-7, with TRBD2 matching over 8 bases. Trimming removed 3 bases from V and 3 bases from J; junction bases left unmatched: 1. The germline V gene has CDR1 DFQATT and CDR2 SNEGSKA (reference sequence). The CDR3 is 12 amino acids. In DNA, the CDR3 is TGCAGTGCTAGTCTAGCGGGCTACGAGCAGTACTTC. The encoded protein is CSASLAGYEQYF.

The chain uses TRBV21-1 and TRBJ1-1. TRBV21-1 represents a pseudogene. This CDR3 has 15 amino acids. The CDR3 loop is CASSKLSWMNTEAFF. The CDR3, as DNA: TGTGCCAGCAGCAAATTGAGTTGGATGAACACTGAAGCTTTCTTT.

CDR3: CASSFGQGLSYEQYF. In DNA, the CDR3 is TGTGCCAGCAGCTTCGGACAGGGGTTGTCCTACGAGCAGTACTTC. The chain recombines TRBV11-2 with TRBJ2-7; 9 positions agree with TRBD1. The CDR3 is 15 residues long. V was pared by 3 bases and J by 1 base, with 4 bases of the junction left unmatched. CDR1 is SGHAT, CDR2 FQNNGV, per germline.

The J gene is TRBJ2-1, the V gene TRBV7-2; no clear D. The CDR3 contains 15 residues. CDR1 and CDR2 from the germline V gene are SGHTA and FQGNSA. Deletions cut 3 bases from V and 5 bases from J, with 14 bases between. CDR3 DNA: TGTGCCAGCAGCTTTCGGTCAGCAGCTAACAATGAGCAGTTCTTC. Its translation: CASSFRSAANNEQFF.

The chain is built from TRBV7-9 and TRBJ1-2; 8 bases are a match to TRBD1. Losses at the gene ends were 5 bases for V and 6 bases for J; bases not matched to a gene: 14. The CDR3 totals 16 residues. Germline V gives CDR1 SEHNR, CDR2 FQNEAQ (reference sequence). The CDR3 nucleotides are TGTGCCAGCAGCCAGAGGAGGGACAGGCCAGTTGATGGCTACACCTTC. As protein: CASSQRRDRPVDGYTF.

This chain connects TRBV12-3 or TRBV12-4 to TRBJ1-2; D is unresolved. There are 13 residues in the CDR3. The V gene lost 2 bases and the J gene lost 8 bases, with 12 bases spanning the gap. The CDR3 loop reads CASSLSGGGGYTF. CDR3 coding DNA: TGTGCCAGCAGTTTATCAGGTGGAGGCGGCTACACCTTC.

This chain joins TRBV21-1 and TRBJ2-3; TRBD1 is the table's D call and was not checked against the DNA. TRBV21-1 counts as a pseudogene. This CDR3 region has 17 residues. The CDR3 sequence: CASSKKRQDSSTDTQYF. The CDR3 coding sequence is TGTGCCAGCAGCAAAAAGAGACAGGACTCTAGCACAGATACGCAGTATTTT.

This clonotype was seen only a few times. This rearrangement joins TRBV2 to TRBJ2-1; D call uncertain. V dropped 7 bases and J dropped 12 bases, with 16 bases sitting between them. Germline CDR1 reads SNHLY; CDR2 reads FYNNEI. The CDR3 has 12 amino acids. CDR3 sequence (DNA): TGTGCCAGCACTTCCGGCAGCCACGTGCAGTTCTTC. Its protein product is CASTSGSHVQFF.

V and J are TRBV19 and TRBJ2-7; 10 bases align to TRBD1. The CDR3 has 16 residues. The trim removed 5 bases at V and 2 bases at J, leaving 9 bases unmatched. Germline CDR1 reads LNHDA; CDR2 reads SQIVND (reference sequence). The CDR3 region is CASSPLGDRGTYEQYF. As DNA, the CDR3 is TGTGCCAGTAGTCCCCTCGGGGACAGGGGTACCTACGAGCAGTACTTC. Full variable domain (outside the CDR3, taken from reference TRBV19 and TRBJ2-7): DGGITQSPKYLFRKEGQNVTLSCEQNLNHDAMYWYRQDPGQGLRLIYYSQIVNDFQKGDIAEGYSVSREKKESFPLTVTSAQKNPTAFYLCASSPLGDRGTYEQYFGPGTRLTVT.

About this clonotype itself: Germline and junction disagree at one end, which may indicate a read error. The J gene is TRBJ1-2, the V gene TRBV6-1; 12 nucleotides agree with TRBD1. The length of the CDR3 is 15 residues. Germline values: CDR1 MNHNS, CDR2 SASEGT. The CDR3 is CVSRPGTGGTYGYTF. The CDR3 DNA reads as TGTGTCAGCAGGCCCGGGACAGGGGGCACCTATGGCTACACCTTC.

This rearrangement joins TRBV20-1 to TRBJ2-3; the D is unclear. Per the germline V gene, CDR1 is DFQATT and CDR2 is SNEGSKA (reference sequence). V was cut by 6 bases and J by 6 bases, with 16 bases left in between. This CDR3 is built from 13 residues. The CDR3 spells CSAENGMADTQYF. The CDR3 DNA reads TGCAGTGCGGAGAATGGAATGGCGGATACGCAGTATTTT.

The chain combines TRBV7-9 with TRBJ1-2; unclear D gene. Trimming cost V 4 bases and J 6 bases, with 15 bases left between them. This CDR3 is 14 amino acids long. Germline V lookup: CDR1 SEHNR, CDR2 FQNEAQ (reference sequence). CDR3 in DNA: TGTGCCAGCAGCTCCTGGGATAGGTTCGATGGCTACACCTTC. Protein: CASSSWDRFDGYTF.

V and J are TRBV7-8 and TRBJ2-1; 15 positions agree with TRBD2. V trimming: 2 bases; J trimming: 0 bases; junction bases outside the gene matches: 5. Germline CDR1 is SGHVS and CDR2 is FQNEAQ. CDR3 size: 19 residues. The CDR3 region has the DNA TGTGCCAGCAGCTTACGGGGACTAGCGGGAGGTTACTCCTACAATGAGCAGTTCTTC. Its protein is CASSLRGLAGGYSYNEQFF. Supplemented by reference TRBV7-8 and TRBJ2-1, the full variable domain reads GAGVSQSPRYKVAKRGQDVALRCDPISGHVSLFWYQQALGQGPEFLTYFQNEAQLDKSGLPSDRFFAERPEGSVSTLKIQRTQQEDSAVYLCASSLRGLAGGYSYNEQFFGPGTRLTVL.

The rearrangement links TRBV28 to TRBJ1-4; 7 bases agree with TRBD1. The CDR3 spans 13 residues. Unmatched junction bases numbered 4, after V lost 8 bases and J lost 4 bases. From germline, CDR1 is MDHEN and CDR2 SYDVKM. The CDR3 loop reads CASRDSLNEKLFF. CDR3 DNA: TGTGCCAGCCGGGACAGCCTTAATGAAAAACTGTTTTTT.

The rearrangement joins TRBV6-1 to TRBJ1-2; a possible D gene is TRBD1 (6 bases). Trimming removed 7 bases from V and 4 bases from J, with 13 bases in between. Germline CDR1 MNHNS, CDR2 SASEGT. This CDR3 spans 13 amino acids. The CDR3 nucleotides are TGTGCCAGCACCAACGGGGGGGCCTATGGCTACACCTTC. Amino acids: CASTNGGAYGYTF.

This chain uses TRBV2 with TRBJ2-7, with D perhaps matching TRBD1 (7 bases). Germline CDR1 SNHLY, CDR2 FYNNEI. CDR3 length equals 13 residues. V lost 10 bases and J lost 6, with 19 bases in between. The CDR3 spells CATGGGRFTEQYF. Here the CDR3 DNA reads TGTGCCACCGGAGGGGGCCGTTTCACCGAGCAGTACTTC.

The chain couples TRBV6-5 to TRBJ2-5, with 8 nucleotides matching TRBD1. Germline values: CDR1 MNHEY, CDR2 SVGAGI. With V trimmed by 4 bases and J by 4 bases, 14 bases remained unmatched. This CDR3 is built from 17 residues. Written as DNA, the CDR3 is TGTGCCAGCAGTTCCCGACGGACAGGGCGTGTTGTAGAGACCCAGTACTTC. Translated: CASSSRRTGRVVETQYF.

The chain employs TRBV6-2 or TRBV6-3 and TRBJ2-1; 12 nucleotides align to TRBD2. Unmatched junction bases numbered 9, after V lost 2 bases and J lost 7 bases. The CDR3 runs 17 residues. Germline CDR1 MNHEY, CDR2 SVGEGT. For the CDR3, the DNA is TGTGCCAGCAGTTACGATCTAGCGGGAGGGCCTTGGAATGAGCAGTTCTTC. Translating gives CASSYDLAGGPWNEQFF.

V is TRBV2 and J is TRBJ1-2; D is ambiguous. The V end was cut by 4 bases, the J end by 5 bases, with 5 bases between. Germline V gene data show CDR1 as SNHLY and CDR2 as FYNNEI. The CDR3 totals 11 residues. CDR3 residues: CASSAIYGYTF. The CDR3 coding sequence is TGTGCCAGCAGTGCGATATATGGCTACACCTTC.

This clonotype was detected once. The chain links TRBV25-1 to TRBJ2-5, with 10 bases identical to TRBD1. The CDR3 consists of 17 residues. Germline V CDR1 and CDR2: MGHDK, SYGVNS. With 1 base clipped from V and 4 bases from J, the junction kept 9 bases outside the gene matches. The CDR3 sequence: CASSEFTPGQGRETQYF. CDR3 DNA sequence: TGTGCCAGCAGTGAATTTACCCCGGGACAGGGGCGAGAGACCCAGTACTTC.

The chain has TRBV2 and TRBJ2-5, with D uncertain. Germline CDR1 reads SNHLY; CDR2 reads FYNNEI. V lost 4 bases and J 1 base, leaving 1 base between the germline ends. CDR3 length equals 11 residues. The CDR3 region has the DNA TGTGCCAGCAGTGCCCAAGAGACCCAGTACTTC. Its translation: CASSAQETQYF.

V and J are TRBV11-3 and TRBJ1-1; D is uncertain. V was trimmed by 7 bases and J by 8 bases, leaving 14 bases between them. Looked up from germline, CDR1 is SGHNT and CDR2 is YENEEA. The CDR3 length is 12 residues. The CDR3 protein is CASIERRVEAFF. CDR3 DNA: TGTGCCAGCATTGAAAGGAGAGTAGAAGCTTTCTTT. Based on the CDR3 plus reference TRBV11-3 and TRBJ1-1, the full variable domain is EAGVVQSPRYKIIEKKQPVAFWCNPISGHNTLYWYLQNLGQGPELLIRYENEEAVDDSQLPKDRFSAERLKGVDSTLKIQPAELGDSAVYLCASIERRVEAFFGQGTRLTVV.

The V call is TRBV7-2, the J call TRBJ2-3; possible D gene TRBD2, 5 bases. The CDR3 covers 14 residues. Looked up from germline, CDR1 is SGHTA and CDR2 is FQGNSA. Trimming cost V 6 bases and J 0 bases, with 10 bases left between them. This chain's CDR3 is CASSLAGSTDTQYF. Here the CDR3 DNA reads TGTGCCAGCAGTCTAGCAGGAAGCACAGATACGCAGTATTTT.

This clonotype was counted between two and nine times. This rearrangement joins TRBV6-1 to TRBJ2-1, with a weak D call TRBD2 (6 bases). The CDR3 spans 15 residues. Per the germline V gene, CDR1 is MNHNS and CDR2 is SASEGT. V was pared by 4 bases and J by 5 bases, with 15 bases between. This CDR3 reads CASSGPRDSNNEQFF. CDR3 nucleotide sequence: TGTGCCAGCAGTGGCCCCCGGGACTCAAACAATGAGCAGTTCTTC.

This clonotype is medium-sized in the sample. The rearrangement joins TRBV19 to TRBJ2-3; D perhaps matches TRBD2 (5 bases). This CDR3 is built from 17 residues. The germline CDR1 and CDR2 sequences are LNHDA and SQIVND (reference sequence). V was cut by 6 bases and J by 1 base, with 20 bases left in between. DNA of the CDR3: TGTGCCAGTAGCCTATCCGGGCCCGGGAAGGGCACAGATACGCAGTATTTT. It translates to CASSLSGPGKGTDTQYF.

This clonotype appeared a few times. The DNA of the CDR3 is TGTGCCAGCAGTTACCCCGGGGGAAATCAGCCCCAGCATTTT. Protein: CASSYPGGNQPQHF. The V and J genes are TRBV6-5 and TRBJ1-5, with D possibly TRBD1 on 5 matching bases. Trimming took 2 bases from V and 4 from J, leaving 9 bases between them. CDR3 length equals 14 residues. The germline gives CDR1 MNHEY, CDR2 SVGAGI.

V gene TRBV7-9 combines with J gene TRBJ2-5, with 7 bases lining up with TRBD2. This CDR3 region has 15 residues. Losses at the gene ends were 7 bases for V and 1 base for J; bases not matched to a gene: 9. Germline-derived CDR1 and CDR2 are SEHNR and FQNEAQ (reference sequence). The CDR3 loop reads CASNRGAGVQETQYF. CDR3 sequence (DNA): TGTGCCAGCAACCGGGGTGCGGGGGTCCAAGAGACCCAGTACTTC.

The rearrangement links TRBV15 to TRBJ2-7; the D gene is possibly TRBD2 (6 bases). The V gene's germline CDR1 is LNHNV and CDR2 YYDKDF (reference sequence). Trimming stripped 8 bases from V and 1 base from J, with 24 bases between. This CDR3 is 17 amino acids long. This CDR3 is CATSPTRGRQSSYEQYF. The CDR3, as DNA: TGTGCCACCTCCCCCACTCGGGGGAGACAGTCTTCCTACGAGCAGTACTTC.